Listed below are T cell receptor beta chains from one sample, sequenced in a study of vaccination effects on CD4 cells after COVID-19. These receptors' targets are unknown. The protocol was immunoSEQ multiplex PCR, while the TCRdb copy is restricted to in-frame clones and leaves out a portion. This sample has 9,500 to 15,000 clones, with 71% found just once. The source was CD4+ T cells from PBMCs cultured with SARS-CoV-2 spike peptides, collected after COVID-19 vaccination. Every receptor here comes from a human donor who received a COVID-19 vaccine. The CDR3 runs from the conserved cysteine through the conserved F or W. D genes are given only for firm matches. Rows give clone size only sometimes, using once, few, many, or a class for an expanded clone.

DNA: TGTGCCAGCTCACCCTGGGACAGGGGGGAAGGAAACACCATATATTTT
CDR3: CASSPWDRGEGNTIYF
D: TRBD1
V: TRBV18
J: TRBJ1-3
size: NA

DNA: TGTGCCACCGGGGGACAGCTCACAGATACGCAGTATTTT
CDR3: CATGGQLTDTQYF
D: NA
V: TRBV28
J: TRBJ2-3
size: NA

DNA: TGTGCCAGCAGTTTAGACCGCCCCTATGGCTACACCTTC
CDR3: CASSLDRPYGYTF
D: NA
V: TRBV5-4
J: TRBJ1-2
size: NA

DNA: TGTGCCAGCAGCTTAGGCTCTAGCGGGGGGTATGAGCAGTTCTTC
CDR3: CASSLGSSGGYEQFF
D: TRBD2
V: TRBV11-2
J: TRBJ2-1
size: NA

DNA: TGTGCCTGGAGCGGACTAGCGGGAGCGATAGGTGAGCAGTTCTTC
CDR3: CAWSGLAGAIGEQFF
D: TRBD2
V: TRBV30
J: TRBJ2-1
size: few

DNA: TGTGCCAGTAGAGACACCGGGGGGGTACGGGACACTGAAGCTTTCTTT
CDR3: CASRDTGGVRDTEAFF
D: NA
V: TRBV19
J: TRBJ1-1
size: NA

DNA: TGTGCCAGCAGGGATAGAGGGGTCTACGAGCAGTACTTC
CDR3: CASRDRGVYEQYF
D: NA
V: TRBV28
J: TRBJ2-7
size: NA

DNA: TGTGCCAGCAGCCGTGGGGACTCCTACGAGCAGTACTTC
CDR3: CASSRGDSYEQYF
D: NA
V: TRBV3-1/TRBV3-2
J: TRBJ2-7
size: once

DNA: TGTGCCAGCTCACCACTGGAGACAAACTATGGCTACACCTTC
CDR3: CASSPLETNYGYTF
D: NA
V: TRBV18
J: TRBJ1-2
size: NA

DNA: TGTGCCAGCAGCTCGACAGGGGACTCCTACAATGAGCAGTTCTTC
CDR3: CASSSTGDSYNEQFF
D: TRBD1
V: TRBV7-2
J: TRBJ2-1
size: NA

DNA: TGTGCCAGCAGCCCTAGTGGGCCGGGACTAGGGCGCGAGCAGTACTTC
CDR3: CASSPSGPGLGREQYF
D: TRBD2
V: TRBV7-2
J: TRBJ2-7
size: NA

DNA: TGCGCCAGCAGTGAGTCGACTGGTAGAGCTTTCTTT
CDR3: CASSESTGRAFF
D: NA
V: TRBV10-2
J: TRBJ1-1
size: NA

DNA: TGTGCCAGCAGTTCCGGCCGCCTTGCTGGCAACAATGAGCAGTTCTTC
CDR3: CASSSGRLAGNNEQFF
D: NA
V: TRBV27
J: TRBJ2-1
size: NA

DNA: TGTGCCAGCAGTTACGGGTGGTACGAGCAGTACTTC
CDR3: CASSYGWYEQYF
D: NA
V: TRBV6-2/TRBV6-3
J: TRBJ2-7
size: few

DNA: TGTGCCAGCAGCCTTCGGGCGGGGGGAGTCAAAACCGGGGAGCTGTTTTTT
CDR3: CASSLRAGGVKTGELFF
D: TRBD2
V: TRBV3-1/TRBV3-2
J: TRBJ2-2
size: few

DNA: TGCAGCGTTGAAGTGCAGGGCGTTGGGGCCCAGCATTTT
CDR3: CSVEVQGVGAQHF
D: NA
V: TRBV29-1
J: TRBJ1-5
size: once

DNA: TGTGCCAGCAGTGCAAAGACAGACACCTCTGGGGCCAACGTCCTGACTTTC
CDR3: CASSAKTDTSGANVLTF
D: NA
V: TRBV27
J: TRBJ2-6
size: NA

DNA: TGTGCCAGCAGCCGATCAGGACAGGGATTTGGCTACACCTTC
CDR3: CASSRSGQGFGYTF
D: TRBD1
V: TRBV7-8
J: TRBJ1-2
size: NA

DNA: TGTGCCAGCAGCTTAGATCTTTACGAGCAGTACTTC
CDR3: CASSLDLYEQYF
D: NA
V: TRBV11-2
J: TRBJ2-7
size: NA

DNA: TGCAGCGTTGTAAGACAGGAGAGCTCCTACGAGCAGTACTTC
CDR3: CSVVRQESSYEQYF
D: NA
V: TRBV29-1
J: TRBJ2-7
size: NA

DNA: TGTGCCAGCAGTGTCAGTAGCTCCTATAATTCACCCCTCCACTTT
CDR3: CASSVSSSYNSPLHF
D: NA
V: TRBV2
J: TRBJ1-6
size: NA

DNA: TGTGCCAGCAGTGAATCTGTGCGGGCCAATTCACCCCTCCACTTT
CDR3: CASSESVRANSPLHF
D: NA
V: TRBV25-1
J: TRBJ1-6
size: NA

DNA: TGTGCCAGCGTGGAAGGATCTAACACGCAGTATTTT
CDR3: CASVEGSNTQYF
D: NA
V: TRBV6-5
J: TRBJ2-3
size: NA

DNA: TGTGCCATCAGTGAGTGGGGGGGCCGAGATGGCTACACCTTC
CDR3: CAISEWGGRDGYTF
D: NA
V: TRBV10-3
J: TRBJ1-2
size: few